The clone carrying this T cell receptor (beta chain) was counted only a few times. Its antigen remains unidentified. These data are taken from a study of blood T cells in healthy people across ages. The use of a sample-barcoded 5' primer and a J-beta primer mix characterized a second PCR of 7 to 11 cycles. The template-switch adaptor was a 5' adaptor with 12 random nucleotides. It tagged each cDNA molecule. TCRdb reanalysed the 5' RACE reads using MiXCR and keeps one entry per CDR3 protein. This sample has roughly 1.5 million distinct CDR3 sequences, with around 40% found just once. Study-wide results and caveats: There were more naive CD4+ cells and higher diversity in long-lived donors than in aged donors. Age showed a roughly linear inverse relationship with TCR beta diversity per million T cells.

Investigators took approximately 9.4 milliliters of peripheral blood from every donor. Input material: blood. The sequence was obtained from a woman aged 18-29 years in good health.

The CDR3 sequence: CASSLDPGQGTEAFF. The DNA of the CDR3 is TGCGCCAGCAGCTTGGATCCAGGGCAAGGCACTGAAGCTTTCTTT. The rearrangement links TRBV5-1 to TRBJ1-1; weak D call: TRBD1 (5 bases). This CDR3 spans 15 amino acids. Looked up from germline, CDR1 is SGHRS and CDR2 is YFSETQ. Deletions cut 0 bases from V and 4 bases from J, with 13 bases between.